The 11 T cell receptor beta chains reported below all come from one sample, sequenced in a study of T cells in Graves' hyperthyroidism and ophthalmopathy. The source material, RNA transcripts, was used to amplify TCR beta CDR3 regions. An initial round of RT-PCR targeting the TCR CDR3 relied on the HTBI primer set. TCRdb reprocessed the multiplex PCR reads via MiXCR and lists one record per CDR3 protein. The sample yields about 290,000 distinct CDR3 sequences, about an eighth seen once. Specimen: blood. The receptors come from a woman aged 30 to 39 with Graves' hyperthyroidism that later progressed to Graves' ophthalmopathy.

This clonotype has only a few counts. The rearrangement uses TRBV16 and TRBJ1-2; 7 bases are a match to TRBD1. V dropped 0 bases and J dropped 7; count of bases not matched to a gene: 8. Germline values: CDR1 KGHSY, CDR2 FQNENV. The CDR3 has 15 amino acids. The CDR3 coding sequence is TGTGCCAGCAGCCAATCCACAGGGGTTGCCTCTGGCTACACCTTC. Translation gives CASSQSTGVASGYTF.

The sample holds many counts of this clonotype. The chain couples TRBV6-2 or TRBV6-3 to TRBJ2-6; no clear D. Germline CDR1 and CDR2: MNHEY and SVGEGT. Trimming took off 5 bases at V and 0 bases at J, with 5 bases between the two ends. This CDR3 region has 14 residues. In nucleotides, the CDR3 is TGTGCCAGCAGTCGAGACTCTGGGGCCAACGTCCTGACTTTC. Its translation: CASSRDSGANVLTF.

The chain combines TRBV6-1 with TRBJ1-1; the D gene is possibly TRBD1 (6 bases). Trimming removed 1 base at V and 7 bases at J, with 25 bases between. Germline values: CDR1 MNHNS, CDR2 SASEGT. This CDR3 is built from 18 residues. The CDR3 here is CASSEGRAGVLKANEAFF. Here the CDR3 DNA reads TGTGCCAGCAGTGAAGGTAGGGCAGGGGTCTTAAAAGCCAATGAAGCTTTCTTT.

The sample holds many counts of this clonotype. The chain uses TRBV29-1 and TRBJ2-2; D is ambiguous. The CDR3 sequence is 13 residues long. Germline CDR1 SQVTM, CDR2 ANQGSEA. V lost 3 bases and J lost 4, with 9 bases in between. CDR3 sequence (DNA): TGCAGCGTTGAGATGGCTATCACCGGGGAGCTGTTTTTT. This encodes CSVEMAITGELFF.

The table lists this clonotype with a few counts. This rearrangement joins TRBV6-1 to TRBJ2-3, with 8 positions matching TRBD2. The CDR3 runs 16 residues. J lost 7 bases, V lost 4 bases, and 13 bases had no gene match. CDR1 MNHNS and CDR2 SASEGT come from the germline V gene. CDR3 residues: CASSGVQAGDSNTQYF. The CDR3 DNA is TGTGCCAGCAGTGGTGTTCAAGCGGGAGATTCGAATACGCAGTATTTT.

This clonotype was recorded many times. This chain connects TRBV24-1 to TRBJ2-3; a possible D gene is TRBD2 (5 bases). The V gene lost 4 bases and the J gene lost 2 bases, with 9 bases spanning the gap. Germline assignment: CDR1 KGHDR and CDR2 SFDVKD. The CDR3 has 14 residues. Here the CDR3 DNA reads TGTGCCACCAGTGAAGGACTGATCACAGATACGCAGTATTTT. Protein product: CATSEGLITDTQYF.

This clonotype was seen many times. The chain is built from TRBV2 and TRBJ2-1, with 9 bases matching TRBD2. The V and J ends lost 2 bases and 6 bases, in that order; junction bases with no gene match: 5. The CDR3 runs 15 residues. CDR1 SNHLY and CDR2 FYNNEI come from the germline V gene. In nucleotides, the CDR3 is TGTGCCAGCAGTGAAAAAAGCGGGAGGACCAATGAGCAGTTCTTC. Its translation: CASSEKSGRTNEQFF.

This clonotype was detected only a few times. The chain joins TRBV7-9 to TRBJ1-2; unclear D gene. CDR3 length: 12 residues. V was pared by 1 base and J by 6 bases, with 6 bases between. In germline, CDR1 is SEHNR, CDR2 FQNEAQ (reference sequence). The CDR3 here is CASSLGANGYTF. The CDR3 region has the DNA TGTGCCAGCAGCTTAGGGGCGAATGGCTACACCTTC.

The chain couples TRBV6-1 to TRBJ2-7, with 10 bases lining up with TRBD2. Germline V CDR1 and CDR2: MNHNS, SASEGT. The CDR3 runs 15 residues. J lost 6 bases, V lost 3 bases, and 8 bases had no gene match. CDR3 bases: TGTGCCAGCAGTGACGGCCTAGCGGGAGTATTCGAGCAGTACTTC. The encoded protein is CASSDGLAGVFEQYF.

This clonotype appeared a few times. V usage is TRBV15 and J usage is TRBJ1-2, with D unresolved. V lost 0 bases and J lost 1, with 6 bases in between. The V gene's germline CDR1 is LNHNV and CDR2 YYDKDF (reference sequence). This CDR3 has 14 residues. The CDR3 is CATSRDTVNYGYTF. The CDR3 DNA is TGTGCCACCAGCAGAGATACAGTTAACTATGGCTACACCTTC.

This clonotype came up many times. J is TRBJ2-7 and V is TRBV6-2 or TRBV6-3; D is unclear. Trimming took 6 bases from V and 4 from J, leaving 19 bases between them. CDR1 is MNHEY and CDR2 is SVGEGT in the germline V gene. The CDR3 sequence is 15 residues long. For the CDR3, the DNA is TGTGCCAGCAGCACCGTCAAGGGCCCACCATACGAGCAGTACTTC. Translating it yields CASSTVKGPPYEQYF.